This T cell receptor beta chain was obtained from a study of T cell responses to AZD1222 COVID-19 vaccine. Findings and caveats of the study: Close to half of all spike-specific TCRs reportedly target regions of the variants that are unmutated.

Sequencing was performed with immunoSEQ multiplex PCR; in TCRdb, only in-frame clones are kept and a portion is missing. The sample has about 140,000 clones; 90% to 95% are singletons. The V gene's germline CDR1 is SEHNR and CDR2 FQNEAQ (reference sequence). The V end lost 5 bases, the J end lost 4 bases, and 8 bases lay between the germline ends. This CDR3 comprises 13 residues. Of note for this clone: Its target is unknown.

The chain combines TRBV7-9 with TRBJ1-4, with D uncertain. Sequences were derived from peripheral blood, sampled 28 days after the second AZD1222 dose. This TCR was recovered from an adult who received the AZD1222 COVID-19 vaccine. The CDR3, as DNA: TGTGCCAGCAGCCCGGGAGATAATGAAAAACTGTTTTTT. Its translation: CASSPGDNEKLFF.